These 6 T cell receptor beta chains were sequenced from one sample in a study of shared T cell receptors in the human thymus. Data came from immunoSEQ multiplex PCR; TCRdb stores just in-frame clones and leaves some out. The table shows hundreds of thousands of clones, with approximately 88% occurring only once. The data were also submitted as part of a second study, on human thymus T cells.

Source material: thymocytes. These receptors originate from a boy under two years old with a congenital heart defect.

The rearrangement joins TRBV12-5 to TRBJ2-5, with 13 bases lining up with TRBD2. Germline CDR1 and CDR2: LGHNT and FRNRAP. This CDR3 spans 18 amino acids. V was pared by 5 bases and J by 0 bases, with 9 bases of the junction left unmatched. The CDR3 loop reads CASGAGTSGTHHQETQYF. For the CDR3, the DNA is TGTGCTAGTGGTGCCGGGACTAGCGGGACTCACCACCAAGAGACCCAGTACTTC. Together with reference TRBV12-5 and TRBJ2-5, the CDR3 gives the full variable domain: DARVTQTPRHKVTEMGQEVTMRCQPILGHNTVFWYRQTMMQGLELLAYFRNRAPLDDSGMPKDRFSAEMPDATLATLKIQPSEPRDSAVYFCASGAGTSGTHHQETQYFGPGTRLLVL.

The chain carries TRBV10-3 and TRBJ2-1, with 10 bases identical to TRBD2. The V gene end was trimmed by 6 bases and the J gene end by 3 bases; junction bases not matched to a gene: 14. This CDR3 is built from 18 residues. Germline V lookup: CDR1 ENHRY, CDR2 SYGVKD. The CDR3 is CAIRAPSSGSGGYNEQFF. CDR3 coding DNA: TGTGCCATCAGAGCCCCATCTAGCGGGAGTGGGGGCTACAATGAGCAGTTCTTC.

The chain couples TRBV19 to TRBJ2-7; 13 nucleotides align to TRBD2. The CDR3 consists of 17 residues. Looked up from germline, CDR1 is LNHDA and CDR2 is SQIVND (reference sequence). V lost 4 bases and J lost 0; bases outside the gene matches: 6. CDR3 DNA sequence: TGTGCCAGTAGTACCGGACTAGCGGGAGCCCCCTCCTACGAGCAGTACTTC. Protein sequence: CASSTGLAGAPSYEQYF.

The CDR3: CASSETGLAGPNEQFF. The CDR3 DNA reads as TGTGCCAGCAGTGAGACCGGACTAGCGGGGCCCAATGAGCAGTTCTTC. The V gene is TRBV2, the J gene TRBJ2-1; 12 positions match TRBD2. The germline V gene has CDR1 SNHLY and CDR2 FYNNEI. This CDR3 is 16 amino acids long. V shed 3 bases and J 6 bases; nucleotides not matched to a gene: 6.

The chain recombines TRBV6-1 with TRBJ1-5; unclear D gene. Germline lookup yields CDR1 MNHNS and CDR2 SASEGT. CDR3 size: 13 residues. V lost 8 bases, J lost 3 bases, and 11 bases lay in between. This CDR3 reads CASRSSLNQPQHF. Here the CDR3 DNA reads TGTGCCAGCCGTAGCAGCCTCAATCAGCCCCAGCATTTT.

The CDR3 loop reads CASSSKSEVLSPNEQFF. The CDR3 DNA follows: TGTGCCAGCAGCTCCAAATCGGAGGTCCTGTCCCCCAATGAGCAGTTCTTC. The V gene is TRBV7-2, the J gene TRBJ2-1; the D gene is possibly TRBD2 (5 bases). CDR3 size: 17 residues. Germline V gene sequence: CDR1 SGHTA, CDR2 FQGNSA. Trimming removed 4 bases from V and 6 bases from J, with 22 bases in between. Together with reference TRBV7-2 and TRBJ2-1, the CDR3 gives the full variable domain: GAGVSQSPSNKVTEKGKDVELRCDPISGHTALYWYRQSLGQGLEFLIYFQGNSAPDKSGLPSDRFSAERTGGSVSTLTIQRTQQEDSAVYLCASSSKSEVLSPNEQFFGPGTRLTVL.